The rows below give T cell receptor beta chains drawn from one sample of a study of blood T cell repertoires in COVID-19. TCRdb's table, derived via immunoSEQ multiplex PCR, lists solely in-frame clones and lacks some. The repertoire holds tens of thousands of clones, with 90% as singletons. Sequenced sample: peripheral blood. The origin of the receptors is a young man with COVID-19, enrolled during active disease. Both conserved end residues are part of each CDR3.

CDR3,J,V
CASSFYGTGLGEQYF,TRBJ2-7,TRBV5-4
CASSLMAEETQYF,TRBJ2-5,TRBV5-6
CATSRDGTGRPKLLF,TRBJ1-4,TRBV15
CASRATGPLNIQYF,TRBJ2-4,TRBV28
CASSYPGQGNYEQYF,TRBJ2-7,TRBV6-6
CASRPLAGVNTGELFF,TRBJ2-2,TRBV11-2
CASSQDTGGGQPQHF,TRBJ1-5,TRBV4-3
CASSDTSGRVKYF,TRBJ2-7,TRBV9
CASSLDRSYEQYF,TRBJ2-7,TRBV27
CASSRHEPNEKLLF,TRBJ1-4,TRBV28
CASSYNPAGEQFF,TRBJ2-1,TRBV12-3/TRBV12-4
CASSYSVGDSYEQYF,TRBJ2-7,TRBV6-2/TRBV6-3
CASHRDRGVYEQYF,TRBJ2-7,TRBV19
CASSSGLLHSEQFF,TRBJ2-1,TRBV19
CASSEHGGSPLHF,TRBJ1-6,TRBV25-1
CASSSGDNSPLHF,TRBJ1-6,TRBV6-2/TRBV6-3
CASSQDGGTGVGEQYF,TRBJ2-7,TRBV4-3
CASSFTHRLGQAYF,TRBJ2-7,TRBV28
CASSSGDRSYF,TRBJ2-5,TRBV7-9
CASKLAGNQPQHF,TRBJ1-5,TRBV6-6
CASSVEGTGGYEQYF,TRBJ2-7,TRBV9
CASSFGRQASDTQYF,TRBJ2-3,TRBV5-8
CASSQDESSYEQYF,TRBJ2-7,TRBV4-3
CAISAPGLAVNTGELFF,TRBJ2-2,TRBV10-3
CASSQDDSGGWQETQYF,TRBJ2-5,TRBV4-1
CASSINRGYEQYF,TRBJ2-7,TRBV19
CASSLGQGGYNEQFF,TRBJ2-1,TRBV5-1
CASSSGGAANEKLLF,TRBJ1-4,TRBV7-6
CASSFFITRERSTGELFF,TRBJ2-2,TRBV7-8
CASSPAWGGTDTQYF,TRBJ2-3,TRBV4-1
CASSQGLAGGNTGELFF,TRBJ2-2,TRBV7-2
CASSLVTGYGYTF,TRBJ1-2,TRBV7-2
CASSDVSRGGVDYGYTF,TRBJ1-2,TRBV2
CASSYHRDRDYGYTF,TRBJ1-2,TRBV6-5
CASSYSRQGAETQYF,TRBJ2-5,TRBV6-2/TRBV6-3
CAWSTGRVYEQYF,TRBJ2-7,TRBV30
CASSTRLWAEQYF,TRBJ2-7,TRBV27
CASSPGGPGANVLTF,TRBJ2-6,TRBV5-4
CASSPHYAEQYF,TRBJ2-7,TRBV7-2
CASSRCPGQGVYGYTF,TRBJ1-2,TRBV7-4
CASSSRQGARKSYEQYF,TRBJ2-7,TRBV28
CASSHSDRGGYTF,TRBJ1-2,TRBV4-1
CASSITGRGNTIYF,TRBJ1-3,TRBV5-6
CASSHLGLAANTGELFF,TRBJ2-2,TRBV4-3
CASSVGTETWAGDTQYF,TRBJ2-3,TRBV9
CASSPRQGMTEAFF,TRBJ1-1,TRBV5-1
CASSIAASSYNEQFF,TRBJ2-1,TRBV19
CASSVRDRGTNEKLFF,TRBJ1-4,TRBV9
CASSYSGGQQETQYF,TRBJ2-5,TRBV6-6
CASSQDPASGRSEQYF,TRBJ2-7,TRBV4-3
CAISVGGLAGVKAVGANVLTF,TRBJ2-6,TRBV10-3
CASRHGGSNSPLHF,TRBJ1-6,TRBV25-1
CASSLVGHTGELFF,TRBJ2-2,TRBV7-9
CASSQEQREGGEQYF,TRBJ2-7,TRBV4-2
CASSLRLAREQYF,TRBJ2-7,TRBV2
CASSPGGADNQPQHF,TRBJ1-5,TRBV5-5
CASSLATAAETQYF,TRBJ2-5,TRBV5-1
CASSDLPRDQETQYF,TRBJ2-5,TRBV4-2
CASSFRAGVGADTQYF,TRBJ2-3,TRBV27